A selection of T cell receptor beta chains follows, all from one sample in a study of T-cell reconstitution after alpha-beta-depleted transplantation in children. One entry per CDR3 protein results from TCRdb running MiXCR on the PCR reads. The sample lists hundreds of thousands of distinct CDR3 sequences, 7.5% to 9% occurring once. This specimen consisted of peripheral blood, obtained 360 days after TCRalphabeta/CD19-depleted stem cell transplant. All receptors derive from a female patient aged 2-10 years who had a stem cell transplant for Fanconi anemia, so the T cells may come from the graft donor. Both conserved end residues are part of each CDR3. A D gene is named only where the DNA matches it firmly. Only part of the rows carry a size: once, few, many, or a class if the clone is expanded.

CDR3aa	CDR3nt	abundance	v_gene	j_gene	d_gene
CSVHTVTPLSGANVLTF	TGCAGCGTTCATACAGTCACCCCTCTCTCTGGGGCCAACGTCCTGACTTTC	few	TRBV29-1	TRBJ2-6	.
CASSLSGYQETQYF	TGTGCCAGCAGCTTATCCGGGTATCAAGAGACCCAGTACTTC	many	TRBV7-2	TRBJ2-5	.
CASSPAPTPYNEQFF	TGTGCCAGCTCACCAGCACCTACCCCCTACAATGAGCAGTTCTTC	many	TRBV18	TRBJ2-1	.
CASSLFVGRGSSYEQYF	TGTGCCAGCAGCTTATTCGTCGGAAGGGGAAGCTCCTACGAGCAGTACTTC	many	TRBV7-2	TRBJ2-7	.
CASSRLPARDDNEKLFF	TGTGCCAGCAGCCGCCTACCCGCCCGGGATGATAATGAAAAACTGTTTTTT	few	TRBV5-5	TRBJ1-4	.
CASSLFPGPTEAFF	TGTGCCAGCAGCTTGTTTCCAGGGCCGACTGAAGCTTTCTTT	few	TRBV5-5	TRBJ1-1	.
CATSRVGGRIVYEQYF	TGTGCCACCAGCAGAGTGGGCGGGAGAATAGTCTACGAGCAGTACTTC	.	TRBV15	TRBJ2-7	TRBD2
CSVDRRIGQFF	TGCAGCGTTGACCGTCGGATTGGGCAATTCTTC	many	TRBV29-1	TRBJ2-1	.
CASSPEDSPNSPLHF	TGTGCCAGCAGTCCGGAGGACAGTCCAAATTCACCCCTCCACTTT	many	TRBV12-3/TRBV12-4	TRBJ1-6	.
CDVVAWNEQFF	TGTGATGTGGTAGCGTGGAATGAGCAGTTCTTC	many	TRBV7-2	TRBJ2-1	.
CASSLGLAGAEQFF	TGTGCCAGCAGTTTGGGACTAGCGGGCGCTGAGCAGTTCTTC	few	TRBV28	TRBJ2-1	TRBD2
CASSFTLAGNTGELFF	TGTGCCAGCAGTTTTACACTAGCGGGGAACACCGGGGAGCTGTTTTTT	many	TRBV12-3/TRBV12-4	TRBJ2-2	TRBD2
CASSQGSGGEETQYF	TGCGCCAGCAGCCAAGGTAGTGGGGGCGAAGAGACCCAGTACTTC	many	TRBV4-1	TRBJ2-5	.
CASKSPQTYNEQFF	TGCGCCAGCAAAAGCCCTCAGACCTACAATGAGCAGTTCTTC	many	TRBV5-1	TRBJ2-1	.
CASSHRSSQETQYF	TGTGCCAGCTCGCACCGATCCAGCCAAGAGACCCAGTACTTC	few	TRBV18	TRBJ2-5	.
CSARVNYGYTF	TGCAGTGCTAGAGTGAACTATGGCTACACCTTC	many	TRBV20-1	TRBJ1-2	.
CASSLDLGNQPQHF	TGTGCCAGCAGCTTAGACTTGGGGAATCAGCCCCAGCATTTT	many	TRBV7-9	TRBJ1-5	.
CASSVTAGDYNEQFF	TGTGCCAGCAGCGTAACGGCGGGGGACTACAATGAGCAGTTCTTC	many	TRBV9	TRBJ2-1	TRBD2
CASTHWDRAGTGELFF	TGTGCCAGTACCCACTGGGACAGGGCCGGCACCGGGGAGCTGTTTTTT	.	TRBV19	TRBJ2-2	TRBD1
CAIHTLSGTLYNEQFF	TGTGCCATTCACACTCTCAGCGGAACTCTCTACAATGAGCAGTTCTTC	many	TRBV12-3/TRBV12-4	TRBJ2-1	.
CASSIGSAYTF	TGTGCCAGTAGTATAGGGAGCGCCTACACCTTC	.	TRBV19	TRBJ1-2	.
CASSQEPGVSYGYTF	TGTGCCAGCAGCCAAGAGCCGGGGGTTTCCTATGGCTACACCTTC	few	TRBV4-2	TRBJ1-2	.
CAISEGNRALNQPQHF	TGTGCCATCAGTGAAGGCAACCGGGCCCTAAATCAGCCCCAGCATTTT	few	TRBV10-3	TRBJ1-5	.
CASSQTMSNVLTF	TGTGCCAGCAGCCAGACAATGTCCAACGTCCTGACTTTC	.	TRBV14	TRBJ2-6	.
CATSRAVAGAGPQHF	TGTGCCACCAGCAGAGCTGTGGCAGGGGCTGGGCCCCAGCATTTT	many	TRBV15	TRBJ1-5	.
CASSYSGTGQNTQYF	TGTGCCAGCAGTTACTCCGGGACAGGACAGAATACGCAGTATTTT	many	TRBV6-5	TRBJ2-3	TRBD1
CASSEDPGRETQYF	TGTGCCAGCAGTGAAGATCCAGGTAGAGAGACCCAGTACTTC	few	TRBV6-1	TRBJ2-5	.
CASSYTQGGAGELFF	TGTGCCAGCAGTTACACCCAAGGGGGGGCCGGGGAGCTGTTTTTT	few	TRBV6-5	TRBJ2-2	.
CASSSRTGYTF	TGTGCCAGCAGTTCCAGGACTGGCTACACCTTC	many	TRBV28	TRBJ1-2	.
CASSALGAEAFF	TGTGCCAGCAGCGCCCTGGGGGCTGAAGCTTTCTTT	.	TRBV9	TRBJ1-1	.
CSARVPFGPHSNQPQHF	TGCAGTGCTAGAGTTCCGTTCGGTCCCCATAGCAATCAGCCCCAGCATTTT	few	TRBV20-1	TRBJ1-5	.
CASSLSGGVHNEQFF	TGTGCCAGCAGTCTTAGCGGGGGGGTACACAATGAGCAGTTCTTC	many	TRBV12-3/TRBV12-4	TRBJ2-1	TRBD2
CSAPPRKQGIVTQHF	TGCAGTGCTCCCCCGAGGAAACAGGGTATAGTTACCCAGCATTTT	many	TRBV20-1	TRBJ1-5	.
CASSFTRGSAQETQYF	TGTGCCAGCAGTTTCACCAGGGGATCGGCCCAAGAGACCCAGTACTTC	many	TRBV28	TRBJ2-5	.
CAGGSNYGYTF	TGTGCCGGAGGAAGTAACTATGGCTACACCTTC	many	TRBV6-2/TRBV6-3	TRBJ1-2	.
CASSLAPGPTDTQYF	TGTGCCAGCAGCTTAGCGCCGGGACCGACAGATACGCAGTATTTT	many	TRBV7-2	TRBJ2-3	.
CASSRRQDLGNTEAFF	TGTGCCAGCAGTCGACGTCAGGACTTGGGGAACACTGAAGCTTTCTTT	many	TRBV6-5	TRBJ1-1	.
CATSRDTGRVTGELFF	TGTGCCACCAGCAGAGACACAGGGCGGGTCACCGGGGAGCTGTTTTTT	many	TRBV15	TRBJ2-2	.
CASTLANNEQFF	TGTGCCAGCACTCTAGCAAACAATGAGCAGTTCTTC	many	TRBV12-3/TRBV12-4	TRBJ2-1	.
CASRIDPRTPPYEQYF	TGCGCCAGCAGGATTGATCCCCGGACCCCACCCTACGAGCAGTACTTC	few	TRBV5-1	TRBJ2-7	.